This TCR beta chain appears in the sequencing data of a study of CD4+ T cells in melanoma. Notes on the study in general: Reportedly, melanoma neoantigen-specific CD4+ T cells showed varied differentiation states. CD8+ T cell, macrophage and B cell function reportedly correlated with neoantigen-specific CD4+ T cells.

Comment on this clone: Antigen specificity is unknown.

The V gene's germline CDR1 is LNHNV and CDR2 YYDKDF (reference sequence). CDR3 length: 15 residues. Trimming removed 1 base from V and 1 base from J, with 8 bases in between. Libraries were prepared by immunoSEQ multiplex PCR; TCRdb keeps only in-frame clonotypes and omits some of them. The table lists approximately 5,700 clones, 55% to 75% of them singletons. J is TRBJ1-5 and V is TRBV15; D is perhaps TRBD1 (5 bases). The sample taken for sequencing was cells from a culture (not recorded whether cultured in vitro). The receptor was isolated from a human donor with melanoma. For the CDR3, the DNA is TGTGCCACCAGCAGAGCGGGACTGAGCAATCAGCCCCAGCATTTT. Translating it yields CATSRAGLSNQPQHF.